Presented here are 16 T cell receptor beta chains from one specimen sequenced in a study of response to subunit inactivated influenza vaccine. A single record per CDR3 protein comes from TCRdb applying MiXCR to the RT-PCR reads. The sample includes about 150,000 distinct CDR3 sequences, over 8.5% of them seen just once. The sequencing here drew on CD8+ T cells sorted from PBMCs, taken roughly 24 months after vaccination. The receptors here all came from a man between 50 and 75 years old who received an inactivated influenza vaccine.

This clonotype has ten or more counts. The chain combines TRBV27 with TRBJ2-3, with D tentatively TRBD2 (6 bases). Germline lookup yields CDR1 MNHEY and CDR2 SMNVEV (reference sequence). This CDR3 has 16 amino acids. V dropped 3 bases and J dropped 2 bases, with 15 bases sitting between them. The DNA for the CDR3 is TGTGCCAGCAGTTTCCTAGGGGAGGCCGCCACAGATACGCAGTATTTT. It translates to CASSFLGEAATDTQYF.

This chain uses TRBV3-1 with TRBJ2-1, with TRBD2 identical over 13 bases. The J segment lost 3 bases and the V segment lost 1 base, leaving 9 bases of the junction unmatched. The CDR3 is 19 amino acids. CDR1 LGHDT and CDR2 YNNKEL come from the germline V gene (reference sequence). CDR3 coding DNA: TGTGCCAGCAGCCAAGTAGGAGTGACTAGCGGGAGGTTCTACAATGAGCAGTTCTTC. It yields the protein CASSQVGVTSGRFYNEQFF.

The rearrangement joins TRBV7-9 to TRBJ2-1, with 9 nucleotides matching TRBD2. With V trimmed by 5 bases and J by 5 bases, 10 bases remained unmatched. The germline CDR1 and CDR2 sequences are SEHNR and FQNEAQ (reference sequence). The CDR3 spans 16 residues. The CDR3 DNA reads TGTGCCAGCAGCCATCCCACTAGCGGGCAAGACAATGAGCAGTTCTTC. Translated, it gives CASSHPTSGQDNEQFF.

This clonotype was observed a few times. The chain has TRBV24-1 and TRBJ1-5, with a weak D call TRBD1 (5 bases). Trimming removed 4 bases at V and 10 bases at J, with 16 bases between. CDR1 is KGHDR and CDR2 is SFDVKD in the germline V gene. The CDR3 is 14 residues long. In nucleotides, the CDR3 is TGTGCCACCAGTGAACGGGCCCTGGGGGGACCCCAGCATTTT. Its protein product is CATSERALGGPQHF.

This clonotype was seen only a few times. V gene TRBV7-9 combines with J gene TRBJ1-4; unclear D gene. Germline-derived CDR1 and CDR2 are SEHNR and FQNEAQ (reference sequence). The V end was cut by 9 bases, the J end by 0 bases, with 11 bases between. The CDR3 has 14 amino acids. The CDR3 nucleotides are TGTGCCAGTGGACCAGTTTCAACTAATGAAAAACTGTTTTTT. This translates into CASGPVSTNEKLFF.

The chain recombines TRBV20-1 with TRBJ2-7, with a weak D call TRBD1 (7 bases). CDR3 length equals 15 residues. Per the germline V gene, CDR1 is DFQATT and CDR2 is SNEGSKA (reference sequence). V was clipped by 0 bases and J by 2 bases, with 14 bases between them. For the CDR3, the DNA is TGCAGTGCTAGAGATCTCGCAGGGGGGACCTACGAGCAGTACTTC. Amino acids: CSARDLAGGTYEQYF.

The V and J genes are TRBV6-6 and TRBJ1-3; D uncertain. The germline gives CDR1 MNHNY, CDR2 SVGAGI (reference sequence). The CDR3 length is 13 residues. Trimming shortened V by 4 bases and J by 4 bases, and 8 bases separated the two germline ends. CDR3: CASSSSEGNTIYF. The CDR3 DNA reads TGTGCCAGCAGTTCATCAGAGGGAAACACCATATATTTT.

The sample holds a few counts of this clonotype. V usage is TRBV11-2 and J usage is TRBJ2-2, with 7 bases aligning to TRBD1. Germline CDR1 is SGHAT and CDR2 is FQNNGV. This CDR3 spans 16 amino acids. V lost 2 bases to trimming and J lost 5 bases; unmatched junction nucleotides: 8. CDR3 protein: CASSLFAGTVTGELFF. CDR3 coding DNA: TGTGCCAGCAGCTTATTCGCCGGGACAGTAACCGGGGAGCTGTTTTTT.

This clonotype was observed many times. The gene calls are TRBV12-3 or TRBV12-4 and TRBJ1-6, with D unclear. V lost 2 bases and J lost 0, with 17 bases in between. The CDR3 contains 19 residues. The CDR3 region is CASSLSRQLQSSYNSPLHF. In DNA, the CDR3 is TGTGCCAGCAGTTTAAGTCGGCAGCTTCAGAGCTCCTATAATTCACCCCTCCACTTT.

This clonotype has at least ten counts. The chain joins TRBV12-3 or TRBV12-4 to TRBJ2-1; a possible D gene is TRBD1 (5 bases). This CDR3 spans 12 amino acids. Trimming removed 1 base at V and 8 bases at J, with 6 bases between. DNA for the CDR3: TGTGCCAGCAGTTTAGAAGGGGATGAGCAGTTCTTC. This encodes CASSLEGDEQFF.

This clonotype was detected only a few times. This chain joins TRBV12-3 or TRBV12-4 and TRBJ1-6; tentatively, D is TRBD1 (6 bases). This CDR3 comprises 13 residues. V was pared by 7 bases and J by 9 bases, with 13 bases between. CDR3 nucleotides: TGTGCCAGCACCAGGGGAGGGAGTTCACCCCTCCACTTT. Translation gives CASTRGGSSPLHF.

This clonotype appeared many times. The J gene is TRBJ1-2, the V gene TRBV27, with D possibly matching TRBD1 (5 bases). The germline V and J ends were trimmed by 3 bases and 7 bases, with 12 bases remaining between them. The CDR3 loop spans 13 amino acids. Per germline, CDR1 MNHEY and CDR2 SMNVEV (reference sequence). CDR3 nucleotide sequence: TGTGCCAGCAGTTTCCAGGGCTCCCTTGGCTACACCTTC. Its translation: CASSFQGSLGYTF.

This clonotype was found a few times. The chain couples TRBV2 to TRBJ1-6; tentative D call: TRBD1 (6 bases). CDR1 is SNHLY, CDR2 FYNNEI, per germline. The CDR3 length is 15 residues. The V end lost 3 bases, the J end lost 5 bases, and 11 bases lay between the germline ends. The CDR3 nucleotides read TGTGCCAGCAGTGAGGAGGACAGCGATAATTCACCCCTCCACTTT. Translation gives CASSEEDSDNSPLHF.

This clonotype was seen more than once but under ten times. One end of the junction is discordant with germline, which a read error may explain. The gene calls are TRBV15 and TRBJ2-1, with D possibly being TRBD2 (5 bases). The germline V gene has CDR1 LNHNV and CDR2 YYDKDF (reference sequence). The CDR3 consists of 11 residues. Written as DNA, the CDR3 is TGTGCCACCAGCGCCGGACCGGGGTGGGTCTTC. It encodes CATSAGPGWVF.

The chain recombines TRBV20-1 with TRBJ2-1; D uncertain. Trimming removed 8 bases from V and 4 bases from J, with 12 bases in between. The CDR3 contains 12 residues. CDR1 and CDR2 from the germline V gene are DFQATT and SNEGSKA (reference sequence). CDR3 in amino acids: CSLTTSYNEQFF. The CDR3 nucleotides read TGCAGTCTCACTACGTCTTACAATGAGCAGTTCTTC.

The V and J genes are TRBV7-2 and TRBJ2-3; 8 bases are shared with TRBD2. CDR3 length equals 15 residues. CDR1 is SGHTA, CDR2 FQGNSA, per germline. Trimming took 3 bases from V and 4 from J; bases not matched to a gene: 6. CDR3 sequence: CASSFLRGVSDTQYF. CDR3 sequence (DNA): TGTGCCAGCAGCTTTCTGCGGGGGGTGTCAGATACGCAGTATTTT.